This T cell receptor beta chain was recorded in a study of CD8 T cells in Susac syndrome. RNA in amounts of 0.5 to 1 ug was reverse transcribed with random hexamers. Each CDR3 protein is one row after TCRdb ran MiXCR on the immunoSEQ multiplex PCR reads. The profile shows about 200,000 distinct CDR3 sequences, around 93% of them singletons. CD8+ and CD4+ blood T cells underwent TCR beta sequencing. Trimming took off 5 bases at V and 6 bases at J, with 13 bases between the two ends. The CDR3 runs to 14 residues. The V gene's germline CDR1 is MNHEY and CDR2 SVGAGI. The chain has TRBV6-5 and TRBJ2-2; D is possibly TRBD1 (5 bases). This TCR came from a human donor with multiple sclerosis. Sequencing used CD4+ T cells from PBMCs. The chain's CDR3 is CASSARRAPGELFF. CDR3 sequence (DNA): TGTGCCAGCAGTGCCCGCAGGGCCCCCGGGGAGCTGTTTTTT.